The T cell receptor (beta chain) under discussion was sequenced for a study of blood T cell repertoires in COVID-19. Overall study context: Acute and convalescent COVID-19 specimens originated in the United States, Italy and Spain. Sources were T cells, B-cell-depleted T cells, or PBMCs; the material itself was cDNA or gDNA.

The length of the CDR3 is 14 residues. V trimming: 7 bases; J trimming: 8 bases; junction bases outside the gene matches: 12. The germline CDR1 and CDR2 sequences are SGHTS and YDEGEE. In the authors' methods: The assay estimated nucleated cells by amplifying reference gene primers. Libraries were prepared by immunoSEQ multiplex PCR; TCRdb keeps only in-frame clonotypes and omits some of them. From that table come the V and J calls and clone size; the DNA was used to work out D and trimming. The data contain about 46,000 clones, 75% to 90% of them singletons. The gene calls are TRBV5-8 and TRBJ1-5; 7 positions agree with TRBD1. The sequencing sample was made of peripheral blood. The source of this sequence is a man in his fifties or sixties with acute or convalescent COVID-19. The CDR3 nucleotides are TGTGCCAGCGTCTCGTGGGGAACAGGGGAGCCCCAGCATTTT. Translation gives CASVSWGTGEPQHF. Using reference TRBV5-8 and TRBJ1-5 for the parts outside the CDR3, the full variable domain is EAGVTQSPTHLIKTRGQQATLRCSPISGHTSVYWYQQALGLGLQFLLWYDEGEERNRGNFPPRFSGRQFPNYSSELNVNALELEDSALYLCASVSWGTGEPQHFGDGTRLSIL.